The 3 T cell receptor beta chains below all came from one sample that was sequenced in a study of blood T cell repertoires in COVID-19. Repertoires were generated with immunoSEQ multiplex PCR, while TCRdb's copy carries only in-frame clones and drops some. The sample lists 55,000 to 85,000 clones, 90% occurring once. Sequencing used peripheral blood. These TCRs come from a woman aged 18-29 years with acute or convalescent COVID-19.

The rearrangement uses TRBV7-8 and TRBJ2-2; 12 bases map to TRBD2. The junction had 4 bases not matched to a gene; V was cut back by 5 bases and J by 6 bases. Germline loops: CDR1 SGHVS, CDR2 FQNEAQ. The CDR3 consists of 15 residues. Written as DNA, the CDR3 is TGTGCCAGCAGCCCACGGACTAGCGGGGCCGGGGAGCTGTTTTTT. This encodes CASSPRTSGAGELFF.

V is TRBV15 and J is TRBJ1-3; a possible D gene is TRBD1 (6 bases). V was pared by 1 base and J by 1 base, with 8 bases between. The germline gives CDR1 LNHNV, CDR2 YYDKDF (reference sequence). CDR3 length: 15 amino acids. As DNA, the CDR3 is TGTGCCACCAGCAGAGGAGGGGGTTCTGGAAACACCATATATTTT. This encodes CATSRGGGSGNTIYF.

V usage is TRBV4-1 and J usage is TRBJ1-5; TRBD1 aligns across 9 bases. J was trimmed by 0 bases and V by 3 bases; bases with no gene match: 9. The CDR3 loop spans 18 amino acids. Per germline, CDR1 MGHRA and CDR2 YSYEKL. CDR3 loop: CASSHTGTGNNSNQPQHF. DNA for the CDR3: TGCGCCAGCAGCCACACCGGGACAGGGAACAATAGCAATCAGCCCCAGCATTTT.